What follows are 29 T cell receptor beta chains derived from one specimen sequenced in a study of cytomegalovirus exposure and HLA in healthy donors. Sequenced by immunoSEQ multiplex PCR; TCRdb stores in-frame clones only, minus some. The data hold more than 95,000 clones, with 88% observed a single time. Sequencing was done on a sample of PBMCs. The receptors come from a man aged 18 to 29 in good health and CMV-seropositive.

This clone came up once. The chain joins TRBV7-9 to TRBJ2-1; 9 nucleotides match TRBD2. This CDR3 contains 15 residues. The V gene end was trimmed by 2 bases and the J gene end by 8 bases; junction bases not matched to a gene: 7. CDR1 SEHNR and CDR2 FQNEAQ come from the germline V gene (reference sequence). CDR3 in amino acids: CASSLFAGGLDEQFF. In DNA form, the CDR3 reads TGTGCCAGCAGCTTATTCGCGGGGGGGCTCGATGAGCAGTTCTTC.

The chain couples TRBV5-1 to TRBJ2-5, with 9 bases lining up with TRBD1. Germline lookup yields CDR1 SGHRS and CDR2 YFSETQ. The CDR3 sequence is 14 residues long. Losses at the gene ends were 3 bases for V and 4 bases for J; bases not matched to a gene: 4. As DNA, the CDR3 is TGCGCCAGCAGCTGGGGGGACAGGGCAGAGACCCAGTACTTC. This sequence encodes CASSWGDRAETQYF. Drawing the rest from reference TRBV5-1 and TRBJ2-5, the complete variable domain is KAGVTQTPRYLIKTRGQQVTLSCSPISGHRSVSWYQQTPGQGLQFLFEYFSETQRNKGNFPGRFSGRQFSNSRSEMNVSTLELGDSALYLCASSWGDRAETQYFGPGTRLLVL.

This clone was seen just once. The rearrangement joins TRBV5-1 to TRBJ2-7; 12 bases fit TRBD1. V dropped 2 bases and J dropped 6; count of bases not matched to a gene: 18. CDR3 length: 19 amino acids. Germline loops: CDR1 SGHRS, CDR2 YFSETQ. The CDR3 DNA reads TGCGCCAGCAGCTTCACGATCCCCGGGACAGGGGGCGCGTCGGCCGAGCAGTACTTC. This codes for CASSFTIPGTGGASAEQYF.

The rearrangement uses TRBV7-2 and TRBJ2-1; TRBD1 is a possible D gene (6 bases). Trimming removed 5 bases from V and 4 bases from J, with 18 bases in between. The CDR3 loop spans 16 amino acids. Per the germline V gene, CDR1 is SGHTA and CDR2 is FQGNSA. CDR3 region: CASSALPGTPYNEQFF. For the CDR3, the DNA is TGTGCCAGCAGCGCTCTACCCGGGACACCATACAATGAGCAGTTCTTC.

The gene calls are TRBV4-1 and TRBJ2-3; 9 bases are shared with TRBD1. The germline V gene has CDR1 MGHRA and CDR2 YSYEKL. V trimming: 4 bases; J trimming: 5 bases; junction bases outside the gene matches: 16. This CDR3 is 18 amino acids long. CDR3 region: CASSPTPKTGGFEDTQYF. The CDR3 DNA is TGCGCCAGCAGCCCTACCCCAAAAACAGGGGGCTTTGAAGATACGCAGTATTTT.

The chain uses TRBV6-6 and TRBJ2-2; 7 nucleotides match TRBD1. The CDR3 consists of 15 residues. V shed 4 bases and J 5 bases; nucleotides not matched to a gene: 7. The germline V gene encodes CDR1 MNHNY and CDR2 SVGAGI (reference sequence). CDR3 region: CASSSKTGKTGELFF. For the CDR3, the DNA is TGTGCCAGCAGTTCCAAGACAGGGAAAACCGGGGAGCTGTTTTTT.

V is TRBV4-2 and J is TRBJ1-5, with D possibly matching TRBD1 (5 bases). The CDR3 is made up of 14 amino acids. CDR1 and CDR2 (germline): LGHNA, YNFKEQ. Trimming shortened V by 0 bases and J by 5 bases, and 8 bases separated the two germline ends. CDR3 bases: TGTGCCAGCAGCCAAGATGGGGCCGATCAGCCCCAGCATTTT. Residues: CASSQDGADQPQHF.

The gene calls are TRBV7-2 and TRBJ2-3; 14 positions agree with TRBD2. Unmatched junction bases numbered 6, after V lost 5 bases and J lost 2 bases. There are 17 residues in the CDR3. Germline V gives CDR1 SGHTA, CDR2 FQGNSA. As DNA, the CDR3 is TGTGCCAGCAGCCTTGGACTAGCGGGGGGACACACAGATACGCAGTATTTT. It is translated as CASSLGLAGGHTDTQYF.

The chain has TRBV13 and TRBJ2-2, with TRBD2 matching 11 bases. CDR1 PRHDT and CDR2 FYEKMQ come from the germline V gene (reference sequence). Trimming cost V 3 bases and J 6 bases; bases outside gene matches: 15. This CDR3 is 19 amino acids long. The CDR3 is CASSFRYASSGGRAGELFF. CDR3 coding DNA: TGTGCCAGCAGCTTCCGATACGCTTCTAGCGGGGGGCGAGCCGGGGAGCTGTTTTTT.

The chain carries TRBV7-2 and TRBJ1-1; possibly TRBD1 for D (5 bases). This CDR3 region has 14 residues. Germline lookup yields CDR1 SGHTA and CDR2 FQGNSA. The germline V and J ends were trimmed by 6 bases and 8 bases, with 19 bases remaining between them. CDR3 loop: CASSDRGRAREAFF. Written as DNA, the CDR3 is TGTGCCAGCAGTGACCGGGGGAGGGCCCGAGAAGCTTTCTTT. The full variable domain, with the rest looked up from reference TRBV7-2 and TRBJ1-1, is GAGVSQSPSNKVTEKGKDVELRCDPISGHTALYWYRQSLGQGLEFLIYFQGNSAPDKSGLPSDRFSAERTGGSVSTLTIQRTQQEDSAVYLCASSDRGRAREAFFGQGTRLTVV.

V is TRBV13 and J is TRBJ2-3, with 12 bases matching TRBD2. CDR1 and CDR2 (germline): PRHDT, FYEKMQ (reference sequence). Trimming at V came to 3 bases and at J to 3 bases, leaving 10 bases not matched to a gene. The CDR3 runs to 18 residues. DNA of the CDR3: TGTGCCAGCAGCTTCCTACCTTGGACTAGCGGGAAAACAGATACGCAGTATTTT. Translating it yields CASSFLPWTSGKTDTQYF.

This chain links TRBV19 with TRBJ2-5, with D possibly being TRBD2 (7 bases). Trimming stripped 4 bases from V and 1 base from J, with 13 bases between. Germline V gene data show CDR1 as LNHDA and CDR2 as SQIVND (reference sequence). The CDR3 covers 15 residues. The CDR3 is CASSNLGGGQETQYF. The CDR3 DNA is TGTGCCAGTAGTAACCTGGGAGGGGGCCAAGAGACCCAGTACTTC.

The V gene is TRBV27, the J gene TRBJ1-6; maybe TRBD1 (6 bases). The V end was cut by 5 bases, the J end by 5 bases, with 13 bases between. The CDR3 is 15 amino acids. CDR1 and CDR2 (germline): MNHEY, SMNVEV (reference sequence). Here the CDR3 reads CASSIERGNNSPLHF. The CDR3 DNA reads TGTGCCAGCAGTATTGAGAGGGGGAATAATTCACCCCTCCACTTT.

This clone was seen more than once but under ten times. V and J are TRBV2 and TRBJ1-2; D is ambiguous. The germline V gene has CDR1 SNHLY and CDR2 FYNNEI. CDR3 length: 12 amino acids. V shed 4 bases and J shed 5 bases, with 8 bases lying between them. The CDR3 DNA sequence: TGTGCCAGCAGTGGCCAGAGGTATGGCTACACCTTC. It translates to CASSGQRYGYTF.

This chain joins TRBV18 and TRBJ2-7; tentatively, D is TRBD1 (5 bases). The CDR3 contains 15 residues. Germline CDR1 reads KGHSH; CDR2 reads LQKENI. V lost 2 bases and J 2 bases, leaving 13 bases between the germline ends. CDR3 DNA sequence: TGTGCCAGCTCACCAAAGTTTGGGGCAACCTACGAGCAGTACTTC. It codes for CASSPKFGATYEQYF.

This clone was recorded a few times. The chain is built from TRBV5-4 and TRBJ2-7; D not resolved. V was pared by 3 bases and J by 2 bases, with 6 bases between. The CDR3 has 12 amino acids. The germline gives CDR1 SGHNT, CDR2 YYREEE (reference sequence). CDR3 sequence reads: CASSYNTYEQYF. The CDR3 DNA sequence: TGTGCCAGCAGCTATAATACCTACGAGCAGTACTTC. The full variable domain, its missing parts supplied by reference TRBV5-4 and TRBJ2-7, is ETGVTQSPTHLIKTRGQQVTLRCSSQSGHNTVSWYQQALGQGPQFIFQYYREEENGRGNFPPRFSGLQFPNYSSELNVNALELDDSALYLCASSYNTYEQYFGPGTRLTVT.

V is TRBV27 and J is TRBJ2-3, with D tentatively TRBD1 (6 bases). V was pared by 6 bases and J by 5 bases, with 24 bases between. CDR3 length: 17 residues. Per the germline V gene, CDR1 is MNHEY and CDR2 is SMNVEV (reference sequence). The chain's CDR3 is CASSFVQGWSAGDTQYF. The CDR3 nucleotides are TGTGCCAGCAGCTTCGTCCAGGGGTGGAGCGCGGGAGATACGCAGTATTTT.

This chain links TRBV7-2 with TRBJ2-2; D is uncertain. This CDR3 spans 14 amino acids. Looked up from germline, CDR1 is SGHTA and CDR2 is FQGNSA. V lost 0 bases and J 6 bases, leaving 8 bases between the germline ends. The CDR3 coding sequence is TGTGCCAGCAGCTTAGCGATATCGGCCGGGGAGCTGTTTTTT. Translated: CASSLAISAGELFF.

The rearrangement joins TRBV5-1 to TRBJ1-1; the D gene is possibly TRBD1 (6 bases). The ends were cut back, 3 bases at V and 4 bases at J, with 13 bases in the middle. CDR1 and CDR2 (germline): SGHRS, YFSETQ. This CDR3 comprises 14 residues. The CDR3 reads CASSYTGYRTEAFF. The CDR3 DNA reads as TGCGCCAGCAGCTACACAGGGTATCGCACTGAAGCTTTCTTT.

This clone occurred once. The chain employs TRBV19 and TRBJ2-7, with D possibly matching TRBD1 (5 bases). The ends were cut back, 3 bases at V and 2 bases at J, with 11 bases in the middle. This CDR3 has 14 amino acids. Per germline, CDR1 LNHDA and CDR2 SQIVND (reference sequence). The CDR3 sequence is CASSIWQGTYEQYF. The CDR3 DNA is TGTGCCAGTAGTATTTGGCAGGGAACCTACGAGCAGTACTTC. Supplemented by reference TRBV19 and TRBJ2-7, the full variable domain reads DGGITQSPKYLFRKEGQNVTLSCEQNLNHDAMYWYRQDPGQGLRLIYYSQIVNDFQKGDIAEGYSVSREKKESFPLTVTSAQKNPTAFYLCASSIWQGTYEQYFGPGTRLTVT.

This clone was observed once. The chain couples TRBV9 to TRBJ2-1; maybe TRBD1 (6 bases). Germline CDR1 and CDR2: SGDLS and YYNGEE. V lost 4 bases and J 2 bases, leaving 16 bases between the germline ends. There are 16 residues in the CDR3. CDR3 region: CASSTSTGTPYNEQFF. CDR3 coding DNA: TGTGCCAGCAGCACTTCCACAGGGACCCCCTACAATGAGCAGTTCTTC. Using reference TRBV9 and TRBJ2-1 for the parts outside the CDR3, the full variable domain is DSGVTQTPKHLITATGQRVTLRCSPRSGDLSVYWYQQSLDQGLQFLIQYYNGEERAKGNILERFSAQQFPDLHSELNLSSLELGDSALYFCASSTSTGTPYNEQFFGPGTRLTVL.

This clone was counted only a few times. The chain combines TRBV29-1 with TRBJ2-3; D possibly corresponds to TRBD2 (6 bases). This CDR3 has 12 amino acids. Germline V lookup: CDR1 SQVTM, CDR2 ANQGSEA. V was cut by 4 bases and J by 5 bases, with 10 bases left in between. This CDR3 reads CSVGGRGDTQYF. CDR3 nucleotide sequence: TGCAGCGTTGGTGGGCGGGGAGATACGCAGTATTTT.

The chain joins TRBV5-1 to TRBJ2-6; 8 bases fit TRBD1. J was trimmed by 0 bases and V by 4 bases; bases with no gene match: 9. The CDR3 sequence is 18 residues long. CDR1 SGHRS and CDR2 YFSETQ come from the germline V gene. CDR3 protein: CASSPGGAGNSGANVLTF. The CDR3 DNA follows: TGCGCCAGCAGCCCAGGGGGCGCAGGGAACTCTGGGGCCAACGTCCTGACTTTC.

The chain is built from TRBV5-4 and TRBJ1-1; 7 bases are a match to TRBD1. V was clipped by 0 bases and J by 1 base; unmatched bases: 0. This CDR3 is 14 amino acids long. Germline lookup yields CDR1 SGHNT and CDR2 YYREEE (reference sequence). The CDR3 DNA reads as TGTGCCAGCAGCTTGGGGACAGGGAACACTGAAGCTTTCTTT. Translated, it gives CASSLGTGNTEAFF.

The chain couples TRBV15 to TRBJ2-1; 12 bases are a match to TRBD2. V gave up 0 bases and J gave up 8 bases; unmatched junction bases: 8. The CDR3 covers 17 residues. Germline CDR1 is LNHNV and CDR2 is YYDKDF (reference sequence). CDR3 sequence reads: CATSRDRGLAGGHEQFF. The CDR3 nucleotides are TGTGCCACCAGCAGAGATCGAGGTCTAGCGGGGGGGCATGAGCAGTTCTTC. The full variable domain, its missing parts supplied by reference TRBV15 and TRBJ2-1, is DAMVIQNPRYQVTQFGKPVTLSCSQTLNHNVMYWYQQKSSQAPKLLFHYYDKDFNNEADTPDNFQSRRPNTSFCFLDIRSPGLGDTAMYLCATSRDRGLAGGHEQFFGPGTRLTVL.

This clone was found a few times. This rearrangement joins TRBV18 to TRBJ1-4; no clear D. Germline V gene data show CDR1 as KGHSH and CDR2 as LQKENI. V was pared by 3 bases and J by 5 bases, with 7 bases between. CDR3 size: 13 residues. The CDR3 spells CASSPPRNEKLFF. Written as DNA, the CDR3 is TGTGCCAGCTCACCCCCCAGAAATGAAAAACTGTTTTTT.

The CDR3 nucleotides are TGCGCCAGCAGCACCCGTCCAGATAACACCGGGGAGCTGTTTTTT. Translated, it gives CASSTRPDNTGELFF. The chain has TRBV5-1 and TRBJ2-2; D ambiguous. CDR3 length: 15 residues. The germline V gene encodes CDR1 SGHRS and CDR2 YFSETQ. Deletions cut 4 bases from V and 2 bases from J, with 12 bases between.

The chain is built from TRBV4-1 and TRBJ1-2; D may be TRBD1 (5 bases). V shed 1 base and J shed 6 bases, with 12 bases lying between them. Germline V gene sequence: CDR1 MGHRA, CDR2 YSYEKL. The CDR3 has 14 residues. The CDR3 bases are TGCGCCAGCAGCCAAGCGCCTCAGGGAAATGGCTACACCTTC. Translated: CASSQAPQGNGYTF.

The chain carries TRBV7-8 and TRBJ1-6; unclear D gene. Germline lookup yields CDR1 SGHVS and CDR2 FQNEAQ. V shed 2 bases and J shed 10 bases, with 12 bases lying between them. There are 14 residues in the CDR3. The CDR3 DNA sequence: TGTGCCAGCAGCTTACGGGAAGGGAACTCACCCCTCCACTTT. It yields the protein CASSLREGNSPLHF.